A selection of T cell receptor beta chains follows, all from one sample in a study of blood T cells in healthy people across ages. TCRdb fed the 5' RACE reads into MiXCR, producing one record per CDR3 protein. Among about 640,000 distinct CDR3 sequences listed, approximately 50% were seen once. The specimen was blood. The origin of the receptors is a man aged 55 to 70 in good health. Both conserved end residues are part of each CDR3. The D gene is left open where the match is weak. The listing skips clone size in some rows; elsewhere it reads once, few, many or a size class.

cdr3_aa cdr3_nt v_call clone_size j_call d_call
CASTAVATSATQYF TGTGCCAGCACCGCAGTGGCTACTAGTGCGACCCAGTACTTC TRBV6-6 NA TRBJ2-5 NA
CASNQGTQETQYF TGTGCCAGCAACCAGGGGACACAAGAGACCCAGTACTTC TRBV6-6 NA TRBJ2-5 NA
CASSLVGGLAAGANVLTF TGTGCCAGCAGCTTAGTTGGGGGGTTAGCGGCCGGGGCCAACGTCCTGACTTTC TRBV7-2 NA TRBJ2-6 NA
CASSTRAGIGETQYF TGTGCCAGCAGCACCCGGGCCGGAATTGGGGAGACCCAGTACTTC TRBV7-2 NA TRBJ2-5 NA
CAEKGNYGYTF TGTGCCGAGAAGGGGAACTATGGCTACACCTTC TRBV7-2 few TRBJ1-2 NA
CASSPPRPDTQYF TGTGCCAGCAGCCCCCCCCGCCCAGATACGCAGTATTTT TRBV28 few TRBJ2-3 NA
CASSEALSLGELFF TGTGCCAGCAGTGAAGCGCTGTCGTTAGGGGAACTGTTTTTT TRBV2 NA TRBJ1-4 NA
CASSQEYGTDFYEQYF TGCGCCAGCAGCCAAGAGTATGGGACAGATTTCTACGAGCAGTACTTC TRBV4-3 once TRBJ2-7 TRBD1
CASSRGIYEQFF TGCGCCAGCAGTCGGGGGATCTATGAGCAGTTCTTC TRBV10-1 NA TRBJ2-1 NA
CASSPGGDPRAYTQYF TGCGCCAGCAGCCCAGGGGGGGACCCCAGGGCTTATACGCAGTATTTT TRBV5-1 few TRBJ2-3 NA
CASSPRGGITDTQYF TGTGCCAGCAGCCCACGGGGGGGCATAACAGATACGCAGTATTTT TRBV11-2 NA TRBJ2-3 TRBD2
CSARDGGDEQFF TGCAGTGCTAGAGATGGAGGGGATGAGCAGTTCTTC TRBV20-1 NA TRBJ2-1 NA
CASSLWTGSTGELFF TGCGCCAGCAGCCTTTGGACAGGAAGCACCGGGGAGCTGTTTTTT TRBV4-1 few TRBJ2-2 TRBD1
CASSQPFTGTSGAGQYF TGTGCCAGCAGCCAACCCTTCACCGGGACTAGCGGCGCCGGACAGTACTTC TRBV3-1 NA TRBJ2-7 TRBD2
CASSQELAGGVTDTQYF TGTGCCAGCAGCCAAGAACTAGCGGGGGGTGTCACAGATACGCAGTATTTT TRBV4-2 NA TRBJ2-3 TRBD2
CASSLARTNSGEQYF TGCGCCAGCAGCTTGGCCCGGACGAACAGCGGCGAGCAGTACTTC TRBV5-1 NA TRBJ2-7 NA
CASSWGPTLIDEQFF TGCGCCAGCAGCTGGGGCCCTACCCTTATCGATGAGCAGTTCTTC TRBV5-1 NA TRBJ2-1 NA
CASSGQGSGTNEKLFF TGTGCCAGCAGTGGACAGGGTTCGGGAACTAATGAAAAACTGTTTTTT TRBV2 NA TRBJ1-4 TRBD1
CASSESRQGIGEKLFF TGTGCCAGCAGTGAATCACGCCAGGGGATTGGTGAAAAACTGTTTTTT TRBV25-1 few TRBJ1-4 NA
CASSLYRGETQYF TGTGCCAGCAGTTTGTACCGGGGGGAGACCCAGTACTTC TRBV12-3/TRBV12-4 NA TRBJ2-5 NA
CASSAAPAGTQYF TGCGCCAGCAGTGCTGCGCCGGCGGGGACCCAGTACTTC TRBV10-2 NA TRBJ2-5 NA
CASSTSAHTQYF TGTGCCAGCAGCACTAGCGCGCATACGCAGTATTTT TRBV12-3/TRBV12-4 NA TRBJ2-3 TRBD2
CASSLRGPKSTF TGTGCCAGCAGCTTGCGCGGACCTAAGAGCACCTTC TRBV5-5 NA TRBJ1-2 NA
CSARISGVETQYF TGCAGTGCTAGGATTAGCGGGGTGGAGACCCAGTACTTC TRBV20-1 NA TRBJ2-5 TRBD2
CASSSRGGLQETQYF TGTGCCAGCAGCTCCCGGGGGGGGTTACAAGAGACCCAGTACTTC TRBV7-7 once TRBJ2-5 TRBD2
CSVGDSYSNQPQPF TGCAGCGTCGGAGACAGTTATAGCAATCAGCCCCAGCCTTTT TRBV29-1 NA TRBJ1-5 NA
CASSKGFYEQYF TGTGCCAGCAGCAAAGGGTTCTACGAGCAGTACTTC TRBV21-1 few TRBJ2-7 NA
CARTTSGLYNEQFF TGTGCCCGAACCACTAGCGGTCTTTACAATGAGCAGTTCTTC TRBV2 few TRBJ2-1 TRBD2
CSPGRGDIQYF TGCAGCCCCGGTCGGGGAGACATTCAGTACTTC TRBV20-1 NA TRBJ2-4 NA
CSARDRGGQQYF TGCAGTGCAAGGGACAGGGGAGGCCAGCAGTACTTC TRBV20-1 NA TRBJ2-7 TRBD1
CASSVGSQADGVEQFF TGCGCCAGCAGCGTGGGGAGCCAGGCTGACGGGGTTGAGCAGTTCTTC TRBV5-1 NA TRBJ2-1 NA
CASSLPAPSYNEQFF TGCGCCAGCAGCTTACCAGCTCCCTCCTACAATGAGCAGTTCTTC TRBV5-1 few TRBJ2-1 NA
CATRGGETQFF TGTGCCACCCGGGGGGGAGAGACCCAGTTCTTC TRBV3-1 NA TRBJ2-1 TRBD2
CASSLRRYNEQFF TGTGCCAGCAGTTTGCGACGATACAATGAGCAGTTCTTC TRBV27 NA TRBJ2-1 NA
CASSTPGWTVYEQYF TGTGCCAGCAGTACCCCGGGGTGGACAGTCTACGAGCAGTACTTC TRBV28 once TRBJ2-7 NA
CASSPQWGAYEQYF TGTGCCAGCAGCCCCCAATGGGGAGCCTACGAGCAGTACTTC TRBV6-6 few TRBJ2-7 NA
CASCRQDTDTQYF TGTGCCAGTTGCCGGCAGGACACAGATACGCAGTATTTT TRBV12-3/TRBV12-4 NA TRBJ2-3 NA
CASSGGPPSEQYF TGTGCCAGCAGCGGGGGACCTCCTTCCGAGCAGTACTTC TRBV4-2 NA TRBJ2-7 NA
CASAPMGGNTDTQYF TGTGCCAGCGCGCCGATGGGGGGAAACACAGATACGCAGTATTTT TRBV4-2 few TRBJ2-3 NA
CSASPSGGLGTQYF TGCAGTGCTAGCCCTAGCGGGGGTCTCGGGACCCAGTACTTC TRBV20-1 NA TRBJ2-5 TRBD2
CASSLTSGGLYNEQFF TGTGCCAGCAGCTTAACCTCGGGGGGGTTATACAATGAGCAGTTCTTC TRBV7-2 NA TRBJ2-1 TRBD2
CASSLVPNTEAFF TGTGCCAGCAGCCTAGTACCGAACACTGAAGCTTTCTTT TRBV7-2 NA TRBJ1-1 NA
CSVEGRQDTDTQYF TGCAGCGTTGAAGGGAGGCAGGACACAGATACGCAGTATTTT TRBV29-1 few TRBJ2-3 NA
CASRWGQKETQYF TGCGCCAGCAGGTGGGGACAGAAAGAGACCCAGTACTTC TRBV5-1 NA TRBJ2-5 TRBD1
CASSFVTDTQYF TGTGCCAGCAGTTTTGTTACAGATACGCAGTATTTT TRBV12-3/TRBV12-4 NA TRBJ2-3 NA